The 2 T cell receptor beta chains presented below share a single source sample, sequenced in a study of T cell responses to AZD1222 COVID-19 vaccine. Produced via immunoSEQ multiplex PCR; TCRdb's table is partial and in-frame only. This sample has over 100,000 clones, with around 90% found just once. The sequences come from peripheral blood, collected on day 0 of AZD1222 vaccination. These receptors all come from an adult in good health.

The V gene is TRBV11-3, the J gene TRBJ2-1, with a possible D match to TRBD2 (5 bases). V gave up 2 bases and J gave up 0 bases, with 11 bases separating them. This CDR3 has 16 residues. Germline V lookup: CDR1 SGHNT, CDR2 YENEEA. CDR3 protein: CASSLSKRSSYNEQFF. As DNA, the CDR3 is TGTGCCAGCAGCTTATCTAAGCGGAGCTCCTACAATGAGCAGTTCTTC.

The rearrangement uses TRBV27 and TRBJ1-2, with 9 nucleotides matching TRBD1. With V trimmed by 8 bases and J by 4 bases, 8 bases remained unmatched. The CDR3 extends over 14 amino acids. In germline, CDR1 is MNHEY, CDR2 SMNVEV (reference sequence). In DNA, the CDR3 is TGTGCCAGCTGGCCGGGACAGGGATCCTATGGCTACACCTTC. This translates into CASWPGQGSYGYTF.